This T cell receptor (beta chain) was identified during a study of cytomegalovirus exposure and HLA in healthy donors. Study conclusions and caveats: Some TCR beta chains (more than 150 of them) were listed as cytomegalovirus-associated. Sequencing artifact likely explains a cluster of highly shared sequence variants. In a later analysis, TCR beta V- and J-gene trimming was associated with a missense DCLRE1C variant. An analysis was carried out later, and it reportedly showed fewer N-insertions in an Asian-associated ancestry cluster than the approximately 670-donor mean.

The PCR made use of 60 Vbeta and 13 Jbeta primers. TCRdb keeps only in-frame clones here, not all; method: immunoSEQ multiplex PCR. The table includes tens of thousands of clones, about four fifths detected once. Points on this clone: Its antigen remains unidentified.

This CDR3 region has 16 residues. Germline-derived CDR1 and CDR2 are SGHRS and YFSETQ. Trimming at V came to 3 bases and at J to 0 bases, leaving 7 bases not matched to a gene. This chain uses TRBV5-1 with TRBJ1-1, with 8 bases aligning to TRBD1. Sample: PBMCs. The sequence came from a male donor in good health and CMV-seropositive. CDR3 sequence reads: CASSSRTGSMNTEAFF. The CDR3 DNA sequence: TGCGCCAGCAGCTCACGGACAGGGTCCATGAACACTGAAGCTTTCTTT.